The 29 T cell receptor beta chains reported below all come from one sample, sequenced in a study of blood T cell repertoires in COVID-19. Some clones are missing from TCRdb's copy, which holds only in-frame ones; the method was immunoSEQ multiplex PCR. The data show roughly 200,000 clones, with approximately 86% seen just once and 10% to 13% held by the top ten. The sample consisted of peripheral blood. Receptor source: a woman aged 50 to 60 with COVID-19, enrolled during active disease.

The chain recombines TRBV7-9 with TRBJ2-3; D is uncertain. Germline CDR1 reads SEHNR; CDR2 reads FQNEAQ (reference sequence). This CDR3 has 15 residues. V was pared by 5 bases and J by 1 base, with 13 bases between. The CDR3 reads CASSPSIPGTDTQYF. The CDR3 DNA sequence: TGTGCCAGCAGCCCGAGCATCCCCGGCACAGATACGCAGTATTTT.

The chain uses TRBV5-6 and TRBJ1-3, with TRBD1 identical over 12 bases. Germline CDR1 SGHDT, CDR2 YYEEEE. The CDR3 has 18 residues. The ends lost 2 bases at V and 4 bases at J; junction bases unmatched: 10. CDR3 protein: CASSLGRDRGLFGNTIYF. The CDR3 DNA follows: TGTGCCAGCAGCTTAGGAAGGGACAGGGGGCTATTCGGAAACACCATATATTTT.

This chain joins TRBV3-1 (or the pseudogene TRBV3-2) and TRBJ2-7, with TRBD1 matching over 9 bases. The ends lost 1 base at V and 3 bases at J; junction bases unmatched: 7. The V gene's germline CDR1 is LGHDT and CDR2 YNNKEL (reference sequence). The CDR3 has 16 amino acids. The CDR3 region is CASSQGGTGYLYEQYF. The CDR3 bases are TGTGCCAGCAGCCAAGGGGGGACAGGGTACCTCTACGAGCAGTACTTC.

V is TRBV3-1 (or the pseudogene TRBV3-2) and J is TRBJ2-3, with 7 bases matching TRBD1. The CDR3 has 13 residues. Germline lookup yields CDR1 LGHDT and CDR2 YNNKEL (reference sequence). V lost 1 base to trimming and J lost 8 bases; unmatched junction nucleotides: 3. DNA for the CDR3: TGTGCCAGCAGCCAAGGCAGGGGGAGTACGCAGTATTTT. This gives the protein CASSQGRGSTQYF.

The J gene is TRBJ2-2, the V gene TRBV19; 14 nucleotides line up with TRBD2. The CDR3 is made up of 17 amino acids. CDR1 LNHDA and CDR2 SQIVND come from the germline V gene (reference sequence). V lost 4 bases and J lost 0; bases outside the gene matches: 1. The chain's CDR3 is CASSRTSGGTNTGELFF. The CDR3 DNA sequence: TGTGCCAGTAGTAGGACTAGCGGGGGGACGAACACCGGGGAGCTGTTTTTT. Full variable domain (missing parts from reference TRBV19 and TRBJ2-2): DGGITQSPKYLFRKEGQNVTLSCEQNLNHDAMYWYRQDPGQGLRLIYYSQIVNDFQKGDIAEGYSVSREKKESFPLTVTSAQKNPTAFYLCASSRTSGGTNTGELFFGEGSRLTVL.

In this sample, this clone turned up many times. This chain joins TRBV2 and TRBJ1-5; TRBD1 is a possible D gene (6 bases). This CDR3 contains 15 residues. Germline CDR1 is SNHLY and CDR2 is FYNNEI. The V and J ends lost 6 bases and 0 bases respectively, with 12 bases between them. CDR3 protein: CASRAGTNSNQPQHF. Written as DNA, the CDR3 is TGTGCCAGCAGAGCCGGGACAAATAGCAATCAGCCCCAGCATTTT. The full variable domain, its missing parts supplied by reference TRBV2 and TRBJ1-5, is EPEVTQTPSHQVTQMGQEVILRCVPISNHLYFYWYRQILGQKVEFLVSFYNNEISEKSEIFDDQFSVERPDGSNFTLKIRSTKLEDSAMYFCASRAGTNSNQPQHFGDGTRLSIL.

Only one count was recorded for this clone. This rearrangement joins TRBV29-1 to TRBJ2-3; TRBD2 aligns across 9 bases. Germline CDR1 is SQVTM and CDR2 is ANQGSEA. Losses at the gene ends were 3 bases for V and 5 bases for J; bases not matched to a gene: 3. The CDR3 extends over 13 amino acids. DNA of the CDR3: TGCAGCGTTGAGCGGGGGGGCCAAGATACGCAGTATTTT. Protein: CSVERGGQDTQYF.

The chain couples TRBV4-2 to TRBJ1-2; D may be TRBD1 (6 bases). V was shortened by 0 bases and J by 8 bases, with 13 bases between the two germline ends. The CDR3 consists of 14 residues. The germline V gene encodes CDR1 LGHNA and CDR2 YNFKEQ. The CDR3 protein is CASSQEVQGRGYTF. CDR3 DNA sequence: TGTGCCAGCAGCCAAGAGGTACAGGGAAGAGGCTACACCTTC.

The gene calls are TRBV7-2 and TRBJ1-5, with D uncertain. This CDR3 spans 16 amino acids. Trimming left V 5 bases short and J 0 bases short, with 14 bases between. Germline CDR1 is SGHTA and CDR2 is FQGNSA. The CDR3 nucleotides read TGTGCCAGCAGCCCCGGGTCCTTCTTTAGCAATCAGCCCCAGCATTTT. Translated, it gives CASSPGSFFSNQPQHF.

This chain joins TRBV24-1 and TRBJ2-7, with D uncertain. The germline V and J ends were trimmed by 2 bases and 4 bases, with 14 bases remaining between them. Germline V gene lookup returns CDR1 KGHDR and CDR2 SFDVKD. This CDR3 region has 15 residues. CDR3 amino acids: CATSDSVPKPYEQYV. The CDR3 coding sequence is TGTGCCACCAGTGATTCGGTCCCAAAACCTTACGAGCAGTACGTC.

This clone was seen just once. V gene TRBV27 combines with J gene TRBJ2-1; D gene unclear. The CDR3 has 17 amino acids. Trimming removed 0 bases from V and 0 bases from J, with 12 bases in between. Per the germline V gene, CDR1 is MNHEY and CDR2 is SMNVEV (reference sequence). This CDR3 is CASSLSKTSNSYNEQFF. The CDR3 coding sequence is TGTGCCAGCAGTTTATCGAAAACTTCTAACTCCTACAATGAGCAGTTCTTC.

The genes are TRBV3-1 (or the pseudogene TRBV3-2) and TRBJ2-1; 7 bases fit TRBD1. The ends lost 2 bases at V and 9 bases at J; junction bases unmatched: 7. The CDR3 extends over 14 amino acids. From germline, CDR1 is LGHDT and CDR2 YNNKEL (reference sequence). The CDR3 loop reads CASSQRQGQTEQFF. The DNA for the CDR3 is TGTGCCAGCAGCCAACGCCAGGGACAGACTGAGCAGTTCTTC.

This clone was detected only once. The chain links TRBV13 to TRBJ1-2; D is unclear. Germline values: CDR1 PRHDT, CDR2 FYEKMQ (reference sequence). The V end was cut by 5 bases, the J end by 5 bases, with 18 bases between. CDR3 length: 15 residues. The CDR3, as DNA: TGTGCCAGCAGCCTCAGAGGAGGCCCCGATTATGGCTACACCTTC. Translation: CASSLRGGPDYGYTF.

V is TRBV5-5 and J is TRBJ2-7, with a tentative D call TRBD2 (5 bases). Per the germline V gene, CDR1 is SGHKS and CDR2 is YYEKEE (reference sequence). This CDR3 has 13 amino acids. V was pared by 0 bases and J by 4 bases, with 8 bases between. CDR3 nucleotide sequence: TGTGCCAGCAGCTTGGGAGGGAAGTACGAGCAGTACGTC. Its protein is CASSLGGKYEQYV.

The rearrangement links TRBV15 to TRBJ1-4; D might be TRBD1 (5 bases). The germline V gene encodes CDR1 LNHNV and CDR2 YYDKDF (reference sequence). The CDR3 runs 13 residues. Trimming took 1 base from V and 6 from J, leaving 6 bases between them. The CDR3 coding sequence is TGTGCCACCAGCAGAGGGACATATGAAAAACTGTTTTTT. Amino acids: CATSRGTYEKLFF.

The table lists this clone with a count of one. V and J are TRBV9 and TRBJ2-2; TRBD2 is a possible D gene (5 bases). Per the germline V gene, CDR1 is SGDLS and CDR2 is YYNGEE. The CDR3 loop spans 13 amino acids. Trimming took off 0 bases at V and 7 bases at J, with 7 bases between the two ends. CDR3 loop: CASSVEAGGELFF. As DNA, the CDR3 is TGTGCCAGCAGCGTAGAGGCGGGCGGGGAGCTGTTTTTT.

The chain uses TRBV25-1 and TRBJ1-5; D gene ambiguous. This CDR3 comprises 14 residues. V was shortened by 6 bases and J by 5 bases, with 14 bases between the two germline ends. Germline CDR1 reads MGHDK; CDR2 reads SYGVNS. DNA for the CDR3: TGTGCCAGCAGAGGAGGTGAAGGGCATCAGCCCCAGCATTTT. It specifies CASRGGEGHQPQHF.

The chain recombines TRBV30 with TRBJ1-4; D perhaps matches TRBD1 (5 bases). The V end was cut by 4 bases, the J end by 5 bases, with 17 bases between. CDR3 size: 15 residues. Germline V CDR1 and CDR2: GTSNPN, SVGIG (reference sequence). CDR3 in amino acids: CAWTSWGRLNEKLFF. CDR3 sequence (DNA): TGTGCCTGGACGTCGTGGGGCAGGTTGAATGAAAAACTGTTTTTT.

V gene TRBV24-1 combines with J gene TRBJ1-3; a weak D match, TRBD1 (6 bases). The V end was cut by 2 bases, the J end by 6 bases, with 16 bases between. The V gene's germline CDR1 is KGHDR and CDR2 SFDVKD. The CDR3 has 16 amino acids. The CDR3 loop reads CATSDSRPGDTNTIYF. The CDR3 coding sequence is TGTGCCACCAGTGATTCGAGGCCCGGGGACACAAACACCATATATTTT.

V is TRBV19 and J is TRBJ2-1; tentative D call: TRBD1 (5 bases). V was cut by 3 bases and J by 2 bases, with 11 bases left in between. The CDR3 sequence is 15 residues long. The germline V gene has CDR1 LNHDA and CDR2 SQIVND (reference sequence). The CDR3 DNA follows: TGTGCCAGTAGTATTGGGCAGGGCCCCTACAATGAGCAGTTCTTC. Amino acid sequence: CASSIGQGPYNEQFF.

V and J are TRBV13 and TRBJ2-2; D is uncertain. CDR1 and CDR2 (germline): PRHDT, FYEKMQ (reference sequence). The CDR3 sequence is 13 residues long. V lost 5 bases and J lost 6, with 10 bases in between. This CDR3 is CASSPPLAGELFF. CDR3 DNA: TGTGCCAGCAGCCCCCCTCTCGCCGGGGAGCTGTTTTTT.

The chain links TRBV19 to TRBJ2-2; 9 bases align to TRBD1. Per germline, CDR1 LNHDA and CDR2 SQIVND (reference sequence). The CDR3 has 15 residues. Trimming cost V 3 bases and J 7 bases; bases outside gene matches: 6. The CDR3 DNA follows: TGTGCCAGTAGTATGGCGGGACAGGGTCACGGGGAGCTGTTTTTT. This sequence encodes CASSMAGQGHGELFF.

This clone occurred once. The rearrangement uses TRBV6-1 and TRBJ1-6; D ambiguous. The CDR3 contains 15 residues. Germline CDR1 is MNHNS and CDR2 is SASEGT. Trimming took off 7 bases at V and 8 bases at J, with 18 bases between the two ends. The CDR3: CASISSGKKDSPLHF. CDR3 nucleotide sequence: TGTGCCAGCATTAGTTCGGGGAAGAAGGATTCACCCCTCCACTTT.

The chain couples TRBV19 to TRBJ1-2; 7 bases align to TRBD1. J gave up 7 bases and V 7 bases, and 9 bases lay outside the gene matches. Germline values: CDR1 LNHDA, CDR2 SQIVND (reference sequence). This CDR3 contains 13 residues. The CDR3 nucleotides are TGTGCCAGTACCACCGACAGGGATAGTGGCTACACCTTC. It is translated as CASTTDRDSGYTF.

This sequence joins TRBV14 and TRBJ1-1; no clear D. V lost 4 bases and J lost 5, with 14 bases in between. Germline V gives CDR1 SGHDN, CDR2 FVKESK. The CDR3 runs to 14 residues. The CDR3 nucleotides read TGTGCCAGCAGCCTAAGACACAGTAGTACTGAAGCTTTCTTT. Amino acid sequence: CASSLRHSSTEAFF.

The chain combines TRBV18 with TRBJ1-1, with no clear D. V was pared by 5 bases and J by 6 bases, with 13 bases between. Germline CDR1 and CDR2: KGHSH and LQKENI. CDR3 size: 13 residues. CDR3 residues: CASSTDLGAEAFF. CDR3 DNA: TGTGCCAGCTCAACGGACCTCGGGGCTGAAGCTTTCTTT. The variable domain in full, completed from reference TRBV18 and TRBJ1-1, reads NAGVMQNPRHLVRRRGQEARLRCSPMKGHSHVYWYRQLPEEGLKFMVYLQKENIIDESGMPKERFSAEFPKEGPSILRIQQVVRGDSAAYFCASSTDLGAEAFFGQGTRLTVV.

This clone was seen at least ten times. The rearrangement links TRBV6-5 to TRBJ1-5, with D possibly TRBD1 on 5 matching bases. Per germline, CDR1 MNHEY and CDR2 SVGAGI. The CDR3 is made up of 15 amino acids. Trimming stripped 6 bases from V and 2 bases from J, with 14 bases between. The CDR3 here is CASSYSTQGNQPQHF. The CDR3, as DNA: TGTGCCAGCAGCTACAGCACACAGGGCAATCAGCCCCAGCATTTT.

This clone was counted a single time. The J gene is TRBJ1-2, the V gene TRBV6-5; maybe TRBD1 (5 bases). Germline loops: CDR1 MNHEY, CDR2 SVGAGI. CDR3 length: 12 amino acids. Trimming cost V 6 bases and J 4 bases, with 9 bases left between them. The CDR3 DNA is TGTGCCAGCAGGGCCGGGGGCTATGGCTACACCTTC. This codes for CASRAGGYGYTF.

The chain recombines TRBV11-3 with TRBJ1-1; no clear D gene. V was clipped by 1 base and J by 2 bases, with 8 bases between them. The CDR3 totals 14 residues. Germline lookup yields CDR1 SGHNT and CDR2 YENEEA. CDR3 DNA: TGTGCCAGCAGCTTAGTTCGGTCCAACACTGAAGCTTTCTTT. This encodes CASSLVRSNTEAFF.